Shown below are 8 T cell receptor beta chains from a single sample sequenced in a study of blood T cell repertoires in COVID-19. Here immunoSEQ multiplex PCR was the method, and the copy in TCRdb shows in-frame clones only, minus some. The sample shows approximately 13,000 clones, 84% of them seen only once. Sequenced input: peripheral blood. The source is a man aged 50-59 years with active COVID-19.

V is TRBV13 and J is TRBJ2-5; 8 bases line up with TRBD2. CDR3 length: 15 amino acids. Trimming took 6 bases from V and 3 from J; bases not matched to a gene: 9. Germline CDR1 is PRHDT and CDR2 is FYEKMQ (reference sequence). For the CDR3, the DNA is TGTGCCAGCAGGACCCGGGGACTAGTGGAAGAGACCCAGTACTTC. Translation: CASRTRGLVEETQYF.

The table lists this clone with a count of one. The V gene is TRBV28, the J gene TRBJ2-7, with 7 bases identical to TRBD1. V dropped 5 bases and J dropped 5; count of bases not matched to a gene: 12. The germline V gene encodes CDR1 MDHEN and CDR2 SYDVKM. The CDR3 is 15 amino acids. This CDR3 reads CASSLETGYGDEQYF. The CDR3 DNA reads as TGTGCCAGCAGTCTCGAGACAGGGTACGGAGACGAGCAGTACTTC.

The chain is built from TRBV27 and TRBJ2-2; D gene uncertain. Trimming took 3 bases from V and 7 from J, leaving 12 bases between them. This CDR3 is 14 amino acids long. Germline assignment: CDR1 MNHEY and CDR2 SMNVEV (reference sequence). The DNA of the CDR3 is TGTGCCAGCAGTTTCCTCACCCGGTACGGGGAGCTGTTTTTT. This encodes CASSFLTRYGELFF.

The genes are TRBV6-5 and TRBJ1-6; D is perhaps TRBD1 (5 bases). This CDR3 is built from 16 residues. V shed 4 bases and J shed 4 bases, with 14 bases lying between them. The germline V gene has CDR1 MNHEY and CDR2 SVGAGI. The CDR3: CASSSPGGDYNSPLHF. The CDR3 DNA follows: TGTGCCAGCAGTTCACCCGGGGGTGATTATAATTCACCCCTCCACTTT.

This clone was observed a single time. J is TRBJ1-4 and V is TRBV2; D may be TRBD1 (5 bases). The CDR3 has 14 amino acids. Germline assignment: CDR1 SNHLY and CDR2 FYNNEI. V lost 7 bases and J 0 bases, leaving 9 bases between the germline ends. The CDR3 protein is CASIQGATNEKLFF. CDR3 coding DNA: TGTGCCAGCATTCAGGGTGCAACTAATGAAAAACTGTTTTTT. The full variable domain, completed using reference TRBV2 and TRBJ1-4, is EPEVTQTPSHQVTQMGQEVILRCVPISNHLYFYWYRQILGQKVEFLVSFYNNEISEKSEIFDDQFSVERPDGSNFTLKIRSTKLEDSAMYFCASIQGATNEKLFFGSGTQLSVL.

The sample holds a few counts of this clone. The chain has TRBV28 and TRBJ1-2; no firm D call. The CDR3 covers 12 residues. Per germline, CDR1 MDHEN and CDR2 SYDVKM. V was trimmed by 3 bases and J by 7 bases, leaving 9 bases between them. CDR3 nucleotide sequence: TGTGCCAGCAGTTTGGGCTCCTTTGGCTACACCTTC. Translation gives CASSLGSFGYTF.

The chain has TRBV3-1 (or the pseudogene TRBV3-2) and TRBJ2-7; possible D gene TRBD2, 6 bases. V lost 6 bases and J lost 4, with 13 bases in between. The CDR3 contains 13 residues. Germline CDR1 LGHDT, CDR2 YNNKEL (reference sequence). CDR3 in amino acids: CASRSLGGYEQYF. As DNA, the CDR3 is TGTGCCAGCAGATCACTAGGAGGGTACGAGCAGTACTTC.

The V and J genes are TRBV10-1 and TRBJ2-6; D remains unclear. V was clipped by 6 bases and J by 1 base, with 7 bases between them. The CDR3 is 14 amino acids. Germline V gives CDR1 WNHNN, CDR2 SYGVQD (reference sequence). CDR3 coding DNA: TGCGCCAGCAGCCGAGAGTCTGGGGCCAACGTCCTGACTTTC. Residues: CASSRESGANVLTF.